The clone carrying this T cell receptor (beta chain) was recorded a few times. The antigen is unknown. The CDR3 runs 20 residues. Germline CDR1 is LGHNA and CDR2 is YSLEER. Trimming left V 0 bases short and J 12 bases short, with 34 bases between. This sample stems from a study of shared clonotypes between healthy human individuals. Study background: Those who served as donors were a couple of women and three men between the ages of 18 and 49.

The material for each subset, its genomic DNA, was split evenly across several immunoSEQ plates. Using immunoSEQ multiplex PCR, the repertoire was profiled, and TCRdb retains in-frame clones only, with some absent. The sample has 490,000 or so clones; less than 80% are singletons. Study-wide findings and caveats: Measured sharing among donors was expected to vary with sequencing depth. Tissues were not sampled, only blood, and their repertoires likely differ.

The specimen sequenced was PBMCs. The clonotype comes from a woman in her forties in good health. Some clones in this sample may be carry-over from other donors' samples. The chain carries TRBV4-3 and TRBJ2-3; tentatively, D is TRBD2 (5 bases). The CDR3 here is CASSQDLNRVSGGPLLSQYF. The DNA of the CDR3 is TGCGCCAGCAGCCAAGATTTGAATCGCGTAAGCGGAGGCCCCCTGCTATCTCAGTATTTT.